This paragraph reports one T cell receptor (beta chain). Antigen specificity is unknown. The data originate from a study of blood T cells in healthy people across ages. PCR was performed a second time for about 7 to 11 cycles using a sample-barcoded 5' primer and a J-beta primer mix. TCRdb itself ran the 5' RACE reads through MiXCR, one entry per CDR3 protein. Seen here are 1.5 million to 1.8 million distinct CDR3 sequences, less than 45% observed once, and the top ten hold about 4%. Overall study findings and caveats: Measured against age, TCR beta diversity per million T cells decreased in a roughly linear manner. Conclusively comparing naive with antigen-experienced cells was impossible with unsorted PBMCs.

Trimming removed 6 bases from V and 2 bases from J; junction bases left unmatched: 10. The CDR3 has 15 residues. CDR1 SQVTM and CDR2 ANQGSEA come from the germline V gene. This chain uses TRBV29-1 with TRBJ2-7; 10 bases are shared with TRBD2. The material sequenced was blood. The sequence was obtained from a woman aged 18-29 years in good health. CDR3 sequence reads: CSVTLGTSVTYEQYF. CDR3 DNA sequence: TGCAGCGTAACGCTGGGGACTAGCGTAACCTACGAGCAGTACTTC.